A single sample is the source of the 17 T cell receptor beta chains below, sequenced in a study of blood T cell repertoires in COVID-19. The assay was immunoSEQ multiplex PCR, and TCRdb's table has in-frame clones only and misses some. Among 150,000 to 200,000 clones listed, roughly 80% were seen once. The sequenced sample consisted of peripheral blood. The receptors derive from a middle-aged man who had recovered from COVID-19.

As to this clone: This sample also contains other DNA sequences that code for the same CDR3. The chain carries TRBV3-1 (or the pseudogene TRBV3-2) and TRBJ2-7; D remains ambiguous. V gave up 2 bases and J gave up 7 bases, with 9 bases separating them. The germline gives CDR1 LGHDT, CDR2 YNNKEL (reference sequence). The CDR3 totals 12 residues. The CDR3, as DNA: TGTGCCAGCAGCCAATCGACGCGGGAGCAGTACTTC. Protein product: CASSQSTREQYF.

CDR3 in amino acids: CASSPIWTKGEQFF. In DNA, the CDR3 is TGTGCCAGCAGCCCCATATGGACTAAAGGTGAGCAGTTCTTC. The J gene is TRBJ2-1, the V gene TRBV3-1 (or the pseudogene TRBV3-2), with D possibly TRBD2 on 6 matching bases. The CDR3 extends over 14 amino acids. Per germline, CDR1 LGHDT and CDR2 YNNKEL (reference sequence). Trimming shortened V by 4 bases and J by 9 bases, and 16 bases separated the two germline ends.

This rearrangement joins TRBV11-2 to TRBJ1-1; 10 positions match TRBD1. Germline-derived CDR1 and CDR2 are SGHAT and FQNNGV. This CDR3 has 13 amino acids. After removal of 6 bases from V and 4 bases from J, the junction contained 2 bases not matched to a gene. The CDR3 coding sequence is TGTGCCAGCAGAAGACAGGGGGCCACTGAAGCTTTCTTT. Translated: CASRRQGATEAFF.

The CDR3 loop is CASSWRRRSTDTQYF. The CDR3 bases are TGTGCCAGCAGCTGGAGGCGGAGGAGCACAGATACGCAGTATTTT. The rearrangement joins TRBV11-2 to TRBJ2-3, with D possibly matching TRBD2 (5 bases). V shed 4 bases and J shed 0 bases, with 11 bases lying between them. The CDR3 extends over 15 amino acids. Germline assignment: CDR1 SGHAT and CDR2 FQNNGV.

As regards this clone: Other DNA sequences within the sample encode an identical CDR3. This rearrangement joins TRBV29-1 to TRBJ2-3, with TRBD1 matching 7 bases. CDR3 length: 13 amino acids. From germline, CDR1 is SQVTM and CDR2 ANQGSEA. The J segment lost 4 bases and the V segment lost 1 base, leaving 2 bases of the junction unmatched. The CDR3 loop is CSVEGQGADTQYF. DNA for the CDR3: TGCAGCGTTGAAGGACAGGGAGCAGATACGCAGTATTTT.

The chain joins TRBV12-3 or TRBV12-4 to TRBJ1-1; TRBD1 agrees at 9 bases. CDR3 length: 12 amino acids. J gave up 8 bases and V 3 bases, and 1 base lay outside the gene matches. The CDR3 loop is CASSFGQGEAFF. The CDR3 DNA sequence: TGTGCCAGCAGTTTTGGACAGGGGGAAGCTTTCTTT.

This chain joins TRBV9 and TRBJ2-7, with 7 positions matching TRBD1. Germline trimming cut 0 bases from V and 3 bases from J; bases unmatched to any gene: 6. CDR3 length equals 15 residues. Germline V gene lookup returns CDR1 SGDLS and CDR2 YYNGEE. The CDR3 sequence is CASSVGTGASYEQYF. The CDR3 bases are TGTGCCAGCAGCGTAGGAACAGGGGCTAGCTACGAGCAGTACTTC. Full variable domain (remainder filled in from reference TRBV9 and TRBJ2-7): DSGVTQTPKHLITATGQRVTLRCSPRSGDLSVYWYQQSLDQGLQFLIQYYNGEERAKGNILERFSAQQFPDLHSELNLSSLELGDSALYFCASSVGTGASYEQYFGPGTRLTVT.

This clone was observed a few times. V gene TRBV4-2 combines with J gene TRBJ2-7, with 9 bases that match TRBD2. Germline CDR1 LGHNA, CDR2 YNFKEQ. The CDR3 has 16 amino acids. V shed 1 base and J 2 bases; nucleotides not matched to a gene: 6. This CDR3 reads CASSQASLAGTYEQYF. The CDR3 nucleotides are TGTGCCAGCAGCCAAGCGAGTCTAGCGGGGACCTACGAGCAGTACTTC.

This clone occurred once. The rearrangement joins TRBV10-1 to TRBJ2-7, with 10 bases fitting TRBD1. This CDR3 is 17 amino acids long. CDR1 and CDR2 from the germline V gene are WNHNN and SYGVQD (reference sequence). The V and J ends lost 2 bases and 0 bases, in that order; junction bases with no gene match: 7. CDR3 residues: CASSETRQGAPSYEQYF. The CDR3 DNA reads TGCGCCAGCAGTGAGACCCGACAGGGGGCCCCCTCCTACGAGCAGTACTTC.

This chain joins TRBV3-1 (or the pseudogene TRBV3-2) and TRBJ2-3, with 9 bases identical to TRBD2. CDR1 and CDR2 from the germline V gene are LGHDT and YNNKEL (reference sequence). With V trimmed by 0 bases and J by 1 base, 8 bases remained unmatched. The CDR3 loop spans 18 amino acids. CDR3 DNA sequence: TGTGCCAGCAGCCAAGATCCCAGCGGGAGGTCATGCACAGATACGCAGTATTTT. It codes for CASSQDPSGRSCTDTQYF.

The sample holds a few counts of this clone. The rearrangement links TRBV7-3 to TRBJ2-7; tentatively, D is TRBD2 (6 bases). CDR3 length: 15 residues. Per germline, CDR1 SGHTA and CDR2 FQGTGA. The V end was cut by 5 bases, the J end by 3 bases, with 17 bases between. Here the CDR3 DNA reads TGTGCCAGCAGCCCCGTAGCGGTCCCCTACTACGAGCAGTACTTC. This gives the protein CASSPVAVPYYEQYF.

The rearrangement joins TRBV6-5 to TRBJ2-1, with 9 bases identical to TRBD2. The CDR3 totals 14 residues. Germline assignment: CDR1 MNHEY and CDR2 SVGAGI. J gave up 3 bases and V 6 bases, and 3 bases lay outside the gene matches. The CDR3 spells CASRSSGGYNEQFF. The CDR3 DNA sequence: TGTGCCAGCAGGAGTAGCGGGGGCTACAATGAGCAGTTCTTC.

This rearrangement joins TRBV25-1 to TRBJ1-1, with no clear D. V was pared by 5 bases and J by 3 bases, with 7 bases between. Germline loops: CDR1 MGHDK, CDR2 SYGVNS. The CDR3 sequence is 12 residues long. This chain's CDR3 is CASSTGYTEAFF. The CDR3 DNA reads as TGTGCCAGCAGTACGGGGTACACTGAAGCTTTCTTT.

V usage is TRBV24-1 and J usage is TRBJ1-2; possible D gene TRBD1, 5 bases. The CDR3 extends over 14 amino acids. Germline CDR1 is KGHDR and CDR2 is SFDVKD. Trimming took 2 bases from V and 8 from J, leaving 14 bases between them. This CDR3 reads CATSDSRRGLGYTF. CDR3 sequence (DNA): TGTGCCACCAGTGATTCCCGTAGGGGCTTAGGCTACACCTTC.

V usage is TRBV2 and J usage is TRBJ2-7; the D is unclear. Germline V CDR1 and CDR2: SNHLY, FYNNEI. V lost 3 bases and J lost 0, with 12 bases in between. This CDR3 contains 15 residues. The CDR3: CASSDRHATSYEQYF. The DNA for the CDR3 is TGTGCCAGCAGTGACAGGCACGCAACCTCCTACGAGCAGTACTTC.

J is TRBJ2-2 and V is TRBV6-6; 7 nucleotides match TRBD2. The CDR3 is 14 amino acids. V lost 8 bases to trimming and J lost 7 bases; unmatched junction nucleotides: 10. The germline gives CDR1 MNHNY, CDR2 SVGAGI (reference sequence). CDR3: CASLREGTVGELFF. The CDR3 DNA follows: TGTGCCAGCCTGAGGGAGGGGACGGTCGGGGAGCTGTTTTTT.

V gene TRBV28 combines with J gene TRBJ2-5; 13 positions agree with TRBD2. The CDR3 has 16 amino acids. Per the germline V gene, CDR1 is MDHEN and CDR2 is SYDVKM. The V and J ends lost 2 bases and 1 base, in that order; junction bases with no gene match: 1. This chain's CDR3 is CASSLRLAGGQETQYF. The CDR3 DNA is TGTGCCAGCAGTTTAAGACTAGCGGGAGGCCAAGAGACCCAGTACTTC.